A single sample is the source of the 8 T cell receptor beta chains below, sequenced in a study of T cell repertoires in ileal Crohn's disease. As for time point: neoterminal ileum biopsy at postoperative endoscopy, about 6 months after surgery. Using immunoSEQ multiplex PCR, the repertoire was profiled, and TCRdb retains in-frame clones only, with some absent. In the table there are about 13,000 clones, around 80% of which are singletons. Sequencing input: ileal tissue. Source of these receptors: an adult with Crohn's disease.

The chain links TRBV30 to TRBJ2-7; possibly TRBD2 for D (5 bases). This CDR3 is 15 amino acids long. Germline assignment: CDR1 GTSNPN and CDR2 SVGIG (reference sequence). V shed 3 bases and J shed 2 bases, with 17 bases lying between them. In DNA, the CDR3 is TGTGCCTGGAGATCGATGAGCGGTTCCGCCTACGAGCAGTACTTC. Translating it yields CAWRSMSGSAYEQYF. Together with reference TRBV30 and TRBJ2-7, the CDR3 gives the full variable domain: SQTIHQWPATLVQPVGSPLSLECTVEGTSNPNLYWYRQAAGRGLQLLFYSVGIGQISSEVPQNLSASRPQDRQFILSSKKLLLSDSGFYLCAWRSMSGSAYEQYFGPGTRLTVT.

This chain joins TRBV5-1 and TRBJ2-7, with D possibly TRBD2 on 5 matching bases. CDR1 and CDR2 (germline): SGHRS, YFSETQ. The CDR3 extends over 14 amino acids. The germline V and J ends were trimmed by 1 base and 2 bases, with 10 bases remaining between them. This chain's CDR3 is CASSLKDSAYEQYF. As DNA, the CDR3 is TGCGCCAGCAGCTTGAAGGACTCAGCCTACGAGCAGTACTTC.

The table lists this clone with a few counts. The J gene is TRBJ1-6, the V gene TRBV4-2; TRBD1 matches at 10 bases. With 1 base clipped from V and 10 bases from J, the junction kept 10 bases outside the gene matches. CDR1 LGHNA and CDR2 YNFKEQ come from the germline V gene. This CDR3 is 17 amino acids long. CDR3 nucleotides: TGTGCCAGCAGCCAAGGGGTAACCGGGACAGGGGTATCACCCCTCCACTTT. Residues: CASSQGVTGTGVSPLHF.

The chain combines TRBV10-3 with TRBJ1-1; D gene uncertain. V gave up 3 bases and J gave up 2 bases, with 13 bases separating them. The CDR3 loop spans 15 amino acids. The V gene's germline CDR1 is ENHRY and CDR2 SYGVKD. CDR3 coding DNA: TGTGCCATCAGTGACCCCGGACGGGATAACACTGAAGCTTTCTTT. Protein product: CAISDPGRDNTEAFF.

V and J are TRBV18 and TRBJ2-5; D might be TRBD2 (6 bases). The CDR3 consists of 17 residues. V lost 0 bases and J lost 4, with 18 bases in between. Germline CDR1 is KGHSH and CDR2 is LQKENI. Here the CDR3 reads CASSPPGGSSEAETQYF. The CDR3 bases are TGTGCCAGCTCACCACCGGGGGGATCCTCTGAGGCAGAGACCCAGTACTTC.

This sequence joins TRBV7-9 and TRBJ1-6; 9 nucleotides match TRBD1. This CDR3 is 13 amino acids long. The germline V gene encodes CDR1 SEHNR and CDR2 FQNEAQ (reference sequence). The V segment lost 5 bases and the J segment 11 bases; nucleotides outside the gene matches: 4. The CDR3 loop reads CASSPDRGPPLHF. The CDR3, as DNA: TGTGCCAGCAGCCCGGACAGGGGACCACCCCTCCACTTT. Drawing the rest from reference TRBV7-9 and TRBJ1-6, the complete variable domain is DTGVSQNPRHKITKRGQNVTFRCDPISEHNRLYWYRQTLGQGPEFLTYFQNEAQLEKSRLLSDRFSAERPKGSFSTLEIQRTEQGDSAMYLCASSPDRGPPLHFGNGTRLTVT.

The table lists this clone with a count of one. The gene calls are TRBV5-1 and TRBJ2-3; weak D call: TRBD2 (6 bases). The CDR3 covers 15 residues. Germline assignment: CDR1 SGHRS and CDR2 YFSETQ. Trimming shortened V by 0 bases and J by 1 base, and 9 bases separated the two germline ends. The CDR3 sequence: CASSLDGTGTDTQYF. The CDR3 DNA follows: TGCGCCAGCAGCTTGGACGGGACTGGCACAGATACGCAGTATTTT.

The chain carries TRBV6-1 and TRBJ1-4; D might be TRBD1 (5 bases). V was clipped by 7 bases and J by 0 bases, with 9 bases between them. This CDR3 spans 14 amino acids. Germline V gene sequence: CDR1 MNHNS, CDR2 SASEGT. The CDR3 loop reads CASTQVATNEKLFF. DNA of the CDR3: TGTGCCAGCACACAGGTTGCAACTAATGAAAAACTGTTTTTT.